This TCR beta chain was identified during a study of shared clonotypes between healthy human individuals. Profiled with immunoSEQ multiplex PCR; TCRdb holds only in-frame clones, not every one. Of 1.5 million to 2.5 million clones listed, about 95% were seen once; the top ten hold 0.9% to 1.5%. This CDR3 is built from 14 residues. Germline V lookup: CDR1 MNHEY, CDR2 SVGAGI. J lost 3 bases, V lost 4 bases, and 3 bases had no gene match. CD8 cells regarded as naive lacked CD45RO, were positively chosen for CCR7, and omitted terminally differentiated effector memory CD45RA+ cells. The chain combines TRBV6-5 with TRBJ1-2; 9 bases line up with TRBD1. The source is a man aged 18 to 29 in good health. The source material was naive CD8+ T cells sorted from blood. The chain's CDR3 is CASSSGTGYYGYTF. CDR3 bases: TGTGCCAGCAGTTCCGGGACAGGGTACTATGGCTACACCTTC.